The 18 T cell receptor beta chains reported below all come from one sample, sequenced in a study of blood T cell repertoires in COVID-19. Data came from immunoSEQ multiplex PCR; TCRdb stores just in-frame clones and leaves some out. The sample contains 280,000 or so clones, roughly 87% of which appear only once. Sequencing input: peripheral blood. The receptors stem from a man aged 18 to 30 with active or convalescent COVID-19.

V is TRBV10-1 and J is TRBJ2-3; 9 bases agree with TRBD1. Germline-derived CDR1 and CDR2 are WNHNN and SYGVQD (reference sequence). CDR3 length: 14 amino acids. Trimming at V came to 4 bases and at J to 5 bases, leaving 4 bases not matched to a gene. CDR3: CASSVPGQGDTQYF. As DNA, the CDR3 is TGCGCCAGCAGTGTCCCGGGACAGGGAGATACGCAGTATTTT.

Only one count was recorded for this clone. The chain carries TRBV11-3 and TRBJ1-1, with D possibly being TRBD1 (6 bases). Germline V lookup: CDR1 SGHNT, CDR2 YENEEA. Trimming removed 5 bases at V and 2 bases at J, with 15 bases between. The CDR3 has 15 amino acids. The CDR3 DNA reads TGTGCCAGCAGCACTGGGGGCGCGGAAAACACTGAAGCTTTCTTT. Protein product: CASSTGGAENTEAFF.

V and J are TRBV9 and TRBJ2-3; TRBD2 aligns across 8 bases. This CDR3 spans 16 amino acids. CDR1 is SGDLS and CDR2 is YYNGEE in the germline V gene. The V gene end was trimmed by 4 bases and the J gene end by 5 bases; junction bases not matched to a gene: 12. The chain's CDR3 is CASSPSPGTSRDTQYF. The CDR3 nucleotides read TGTGCCAGCAGCCCGTCACCCGGGACTAGTAGAGATACGCAGTATTTT.

This rearrangement joins TRBV6-5 to TRBJ2-3; maybe TRBD1 (6 bases). Looked up from germline, CDR1 is MNHEY and CDR2 is SVGAGI. Trimming pared 4 bases from V and 6 bases from J, leaving 17 bases between. The CDR3 has 15 amino acids. CDR3 DNA sequence: TGTGCCAGCAGTTCGGACAGCTCGGAGGCCGATACGCAGTATTTT. This sequence encodes CASSSDSSEADTQYF.

The chain employs TRBV3-1 (or the pseudogene TRBV3-2) and TRBJ1-1; D ambiguous. V was pared by 4 bases and J by 3 bases, with 12 bases between. The germline gives CDR1 LGHDT, CDR2 YNNKEL (reference sequence). The CDR3 runs to 14 residues. The CDR3 protein is CASSPRGGDTEAFF. Written as DNA, the CDR3 is TGTGCCAGCAGCCCTCGAGGCGGTGACACTGAAGCTTTCTTT.

In its sample, this clone was seen once. J is TRBJ2-7 and V is TRBV2; 7 nucleotides match TRBD1. Unmatched junction bases numbered 6, after V lost 5 bases and J lost 5 bases. Germline V gene data show CDR1 as SNHLY and CDR2 as FYNNEI. This CDR3 region has 13 residues. Here the CDR3 reads CASSNDRVHEQYF. CDR3 coding DNA: TGTGCCAGCAGTAACGACAGGGTCCACGAGCAGTACTTC.

This chain connects TRBV2 to TRBJ1-5; possible D gene TRBD1, 6 bases. V lost 5 bases and J 7 bases, leaving 12 bases between the germline ends. The CDR3 totals 13 residues. Germline-derived CDR1 and CDR2 are SNHLY and FYNNEI. CDR3 sequence: CASSTGWRQPQHF. CDR3 DNA sequence: TGTGCCAGCAGTACAGGGTGGAGGCAGCCCCAGCATTTT.

This chain connects TRBV9 to TRBJ2-3; 10 nucleotides agree with TRBD2. The germline CDR1 and CDR2 sequences are SGDLS and YYNGEE. The CDR3 has 16 residues. V was clipped by 3 bases and J by 2 bases; unmatched bases: 6. CDR3 DNA: TGTGCCAGCAGCGGACCCACTAGCGGGGCCACAGATACGCAGTATTTT. Translating gives CASSGPTSGATDTQYF.

This clone was picked up one time. The chain combines TRBV10-1 with TRBJ1-6, with D possibly being TRBD1 (5 bases). The CDR3 sequence is 17 residues long. V was cut by 4 bases and J by 6 bases, with 19 bases left in between. Germline V gene lookup returns CDR1 WNHNN and CDR2 SYGVQD (reference sequence). The CDR3 is CASSVSWEQVSNSPLHF. CDR3 DNA: TGCGCCAGCAGTGTAAGTTGGGAACAGGTCAGTAATTCACCCCTCCACTTT.

This clone has more than one count but fewer than ten. This specimen includes other DNA sequences encoding the same CDR3. The J gene is TRBJ2-5, the V gene TRBV12-3 or TRBV12-4; no reliable D call. This CDR3 has 11 amino acids. Between the trimmed V and J ends, which lost 3 bases and 4 bases, there was a span of 3 bases. The CDR3 reads CASSFGETQYF. CDR3 DNA sequence: TGTGCCAGCAGTTTCGGAGAGACCCAGTACTTC.

J is TRBJ2-1 and V is TRBV27, with D hard to call. The CDR3 extends over 13 amino acids. CDR1 and CDR2 (germline): MNHEY, SMNVEV (reference sequence). V shed 1 base and J shed 6 bases, with 7 bases lying between them. CDR3 region: CASSLWAVNEQFF. CDR3 DNA sequence: TGTGCCAGCAGTTTATGGGCCGTCAATGAGCAGTTCTTC.

The V gene is TRBV5-8, the J gene TRBJ2-5; D call uncertain. Germline CDR1 is SGHTS and CDR2 is YDEGEE. V gave up 4 bases and J gave up 5 bases, with 15 bases separating them. CDR3 length: 14 residues. DNA of the CDR3: TGTGCCAGCAGCGTCTCGAGCGTCGTCGAGACCCAGTACTTC. This sequence encodes CASSVSSVVETQYF.

This rearrangement joins TRBV5-4 to TRBJ2-7; possible D gene TRBD2, 6 bases. Germline V CDR1 and CDR2: SGHNT, YYREEE (reference sequence). The germline V and J ends were trimmed by 0 bases and 7 bases, with 14 bases remaining between them. The length of the CDR3 is 14 residues. CDR3 amino acids: CASSLAVGGWEQYF. CDR3 coding DNA: TGTGCCAGCAGCTTGGCCGTGGGGGGTTGGGAGCAGTACTTC.

With respect to this clone: Germline and junction disagree at one end, which may indicate a read error. This chain joins TRBV12-3 or TRBV12-4 and TRBJ1-1; 7 bases map to TRBD1. The CDR3 is 12 residues long. The CDR3 loop is CASSSTGQIKGF. The CDR3 DNA sequence: TGTGCCAGCAGTTCTACGGGACAGATCAAGGGCTTT.

This clone was counted a single time. The genes are TRBV9 and TRBJ2-5, with a weak D call TRBD1 (5 bases). The germline CDR1 and CDR2 sequences are SGDLS and YYNGEE. V dropped 4 bases and J dropped 3 bases, with 10 bases sitting between them. This CDR3 contains 13 residues. This CDR3 reads CASSIGREETQYF. The CDR3, as DNA: TGTGCCAGCAGCATAGGCAGGGAAGAGACCCAGTACTTC. Combining the CDR3 with reference TRBV9 and TRBJ2-5 gives the whole variable domain DSGVTQTPKHLITATGQRVTLRCSPRSGDLSVYWYQQSLDQGLQFLIQYYNGEERAKGNILERFSAQQFPDLHSELNLSSLELGDSALYFCASSIGREETQYFGPGTRLLVL.

The CDR3 nucleotides read TGTGCCAGCAGTGCTAGCGGGGGGCCTGGTGAGCAGTTCTTC. Amino acid sequence: CASSASGGPGEQFF. The rearrangement joins TRBV25-1 to TRBJ2-1, with TRBD2 identical over 11 bases. Looked up from germline, CDR1 is MGHDK and CDR2 is SYGVNS. Germline trimming cut 4 bases from V and 9 bases from J; bases unmatched to any gene: 5. The CDR3 is made up of 14 amino acids.

The sample holds a few counts of this clone. This chain joins TRBV6-1 and TRBJ2-1, with D possibly matching TRBD1 (6 bases). Germline-derived CDR1 and CDR2 are MNHNS and SASEGT. Trimming pared 3 bases from V and 5 bases from J, leaving 20 bases between. The CDR3 has 17 amino acids. For the CDR3, the DNA is TGTGCCAGCAGTGACTGGACAGCTCACCAAAGAGACAATGAGCAGTTCTTC. Translated: CASSDWTAHQRDNEQFF.

The CDR3 DNA reads TGTGCCAGCAGCACTGCCCTCCCAGGGGTAGAGACCCAGTACTTC. As protein: CASSTALPGVETQYF. V is TRBV6-5 and J is TRBJ2-5; tentative D call: TRBD1 (6 bases). Deletions cut 6 bases from V and 4 bases from J, with 18 bases between. The CDR3 extends over 15 amino acids. CDR1 is MNHEY and CDR2 is SVGAGI in the germline V gene.